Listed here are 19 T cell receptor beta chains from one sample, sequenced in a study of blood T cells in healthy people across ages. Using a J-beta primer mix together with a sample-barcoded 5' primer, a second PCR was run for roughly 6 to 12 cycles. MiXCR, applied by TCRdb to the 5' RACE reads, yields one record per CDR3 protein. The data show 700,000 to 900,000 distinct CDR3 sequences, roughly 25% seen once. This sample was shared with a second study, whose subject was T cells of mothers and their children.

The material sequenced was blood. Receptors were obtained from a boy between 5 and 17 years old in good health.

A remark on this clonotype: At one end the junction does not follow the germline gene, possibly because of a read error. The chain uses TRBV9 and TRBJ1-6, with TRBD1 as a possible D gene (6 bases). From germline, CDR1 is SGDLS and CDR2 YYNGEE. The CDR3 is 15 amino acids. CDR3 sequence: CASSVRGTYSSPLHF. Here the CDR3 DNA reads TGTGCCAGCAGCGTAAGGGGGACGTATAGTTCACCCCTCCACTTT.

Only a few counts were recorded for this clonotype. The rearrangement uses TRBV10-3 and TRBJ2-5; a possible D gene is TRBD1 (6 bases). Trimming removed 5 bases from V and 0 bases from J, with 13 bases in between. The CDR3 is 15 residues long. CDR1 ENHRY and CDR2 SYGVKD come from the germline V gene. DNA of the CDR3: TGTGCCATCAGTCCAGGGGCCCGGTACCAAGAGACCCAGTACTTC. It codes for CAISPGARYQETQYF.

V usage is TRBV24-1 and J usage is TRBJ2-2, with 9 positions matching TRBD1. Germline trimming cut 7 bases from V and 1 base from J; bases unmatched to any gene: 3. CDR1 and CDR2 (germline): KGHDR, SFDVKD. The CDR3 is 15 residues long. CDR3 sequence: CATRSGQGNTGELFF. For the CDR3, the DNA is TGTGCCACCAGGTCGGGACAGGGGAACACCGGGGAGCTGTTTTTT.

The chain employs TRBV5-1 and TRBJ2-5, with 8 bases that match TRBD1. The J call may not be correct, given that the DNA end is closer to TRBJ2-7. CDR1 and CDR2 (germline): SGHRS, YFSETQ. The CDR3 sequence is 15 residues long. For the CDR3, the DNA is TGCGCCAGCAGCTTGGGTCCAGGGGGCACCTACGAGCAGTACTTC. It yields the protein CASSLGPGGTYEQYF.

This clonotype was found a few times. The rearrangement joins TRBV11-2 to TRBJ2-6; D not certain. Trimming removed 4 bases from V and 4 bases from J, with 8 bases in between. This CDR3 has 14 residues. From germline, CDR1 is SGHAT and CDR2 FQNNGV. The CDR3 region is CASSSVSGANVLTF. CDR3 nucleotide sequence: TGTGCCAGCAGCTCTGTGAGCGGGGCCAACGTCCTGACTTTC.

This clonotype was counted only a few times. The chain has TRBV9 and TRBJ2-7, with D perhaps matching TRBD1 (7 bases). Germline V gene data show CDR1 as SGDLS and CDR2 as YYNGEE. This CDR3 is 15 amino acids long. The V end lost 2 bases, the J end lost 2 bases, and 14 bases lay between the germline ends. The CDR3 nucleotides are TGTGCCAGCAGCGTCGGAGGGGGCCAAACCTACGAGCAGTACTTC. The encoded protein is CASSVGGGQTYEQYF.

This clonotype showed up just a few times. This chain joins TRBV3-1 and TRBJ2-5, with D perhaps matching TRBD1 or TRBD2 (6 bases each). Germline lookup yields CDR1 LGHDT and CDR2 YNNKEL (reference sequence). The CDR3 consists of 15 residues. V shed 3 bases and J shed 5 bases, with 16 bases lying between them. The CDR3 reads CASSQTGAVGETQYF. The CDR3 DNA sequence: TGTGCCAGCAGCCAGACGGGGGCTGTGGGGGAGACCCAGTACTTC.

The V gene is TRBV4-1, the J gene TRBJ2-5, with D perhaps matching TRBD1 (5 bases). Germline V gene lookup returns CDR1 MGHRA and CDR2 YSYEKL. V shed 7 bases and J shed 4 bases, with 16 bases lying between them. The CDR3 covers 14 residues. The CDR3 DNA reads TGCGCCAGCAAGGGTGTGGGGCGAGGAGAGACCCAGTACTTC. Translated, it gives CASKGVGRGETQYF.

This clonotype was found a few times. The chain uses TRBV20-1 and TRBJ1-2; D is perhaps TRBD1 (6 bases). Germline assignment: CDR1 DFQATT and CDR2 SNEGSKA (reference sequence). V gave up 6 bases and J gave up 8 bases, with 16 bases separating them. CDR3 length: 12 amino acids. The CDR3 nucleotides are TGCAGTGCCCGGACTGGGGGGCCGGGCTACACCTTC. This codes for CSARTGGPGYTF.

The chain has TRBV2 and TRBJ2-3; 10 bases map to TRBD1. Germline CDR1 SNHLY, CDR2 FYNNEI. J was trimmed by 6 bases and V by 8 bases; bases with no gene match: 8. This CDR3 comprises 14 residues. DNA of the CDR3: TGTGCCAGCTCGGACAGGGGGGGATCGGATACGCAGTATTTT. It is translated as CASSDRGGSDTQYF.

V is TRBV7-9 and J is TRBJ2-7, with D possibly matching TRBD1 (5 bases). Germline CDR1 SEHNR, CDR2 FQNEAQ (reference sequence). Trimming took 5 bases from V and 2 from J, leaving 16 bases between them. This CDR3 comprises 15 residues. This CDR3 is CASSTQQATPYEQYF. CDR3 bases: TGTGCCAGCAGCACCCAACAGGCAACCCCCTACGAGCAGTACTTC.

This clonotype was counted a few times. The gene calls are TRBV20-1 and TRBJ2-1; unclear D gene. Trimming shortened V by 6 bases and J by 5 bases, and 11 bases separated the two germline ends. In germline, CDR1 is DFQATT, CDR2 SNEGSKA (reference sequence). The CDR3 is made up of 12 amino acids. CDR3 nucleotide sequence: TGCAGTGCCCCCGGACCCAACAATGAGCAGTTCTTC. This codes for CSAPGPNNEQFF.

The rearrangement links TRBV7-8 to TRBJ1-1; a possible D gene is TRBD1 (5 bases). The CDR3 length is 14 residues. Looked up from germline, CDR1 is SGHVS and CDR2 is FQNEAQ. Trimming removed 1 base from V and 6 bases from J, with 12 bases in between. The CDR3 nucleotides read TGTGCCAGCAGCTTAGGAAGTTGGGGCGCTGAAGCTTTCTTT. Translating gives CASSLGSWGAEAFF. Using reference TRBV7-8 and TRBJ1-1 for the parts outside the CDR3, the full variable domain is GAGVSQSPRYKVAKRGQDVALRCDPISGHVSLFWYQQALGQGPEFLTYFQNEAQLDKSGLPSDRFFAERPEGSVSTLKIQRTQQEDSAVYLCASSLGSWGAEAFFGQGTRLTVV.

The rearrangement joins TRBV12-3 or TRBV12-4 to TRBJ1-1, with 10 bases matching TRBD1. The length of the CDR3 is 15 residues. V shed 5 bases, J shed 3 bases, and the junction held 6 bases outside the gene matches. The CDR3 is CASSNTGTGDTEAFF. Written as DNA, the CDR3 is TGTGCCAGCAGTAACACCGGGACAGGGGACACTGAAGCTTTCTTT.

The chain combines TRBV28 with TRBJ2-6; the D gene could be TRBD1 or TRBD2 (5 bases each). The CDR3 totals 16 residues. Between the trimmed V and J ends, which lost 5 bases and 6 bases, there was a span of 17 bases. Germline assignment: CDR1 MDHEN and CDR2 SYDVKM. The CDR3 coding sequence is TGTGCCAGCAGTCCCCCTCGAGGGGCGTTGGCCAACGTCCTGACTTTC. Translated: CASSPPRGALANVLTF.

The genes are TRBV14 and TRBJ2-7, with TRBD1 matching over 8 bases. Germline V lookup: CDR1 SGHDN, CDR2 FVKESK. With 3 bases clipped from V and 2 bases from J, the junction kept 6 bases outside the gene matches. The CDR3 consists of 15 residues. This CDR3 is CASSHLGQGTYEQYF. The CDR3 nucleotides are TGTGCCAGCAGCCACCTCGGACAGGGAACCTACGAGCAGTACTTC.

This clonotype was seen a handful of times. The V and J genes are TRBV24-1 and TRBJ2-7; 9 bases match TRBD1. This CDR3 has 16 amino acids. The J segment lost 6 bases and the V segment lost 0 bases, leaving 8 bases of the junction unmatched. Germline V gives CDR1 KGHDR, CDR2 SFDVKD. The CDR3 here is CATSDLPPGQGGEQYF. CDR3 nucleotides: TGTGCCACCAGTGATTTGCCTCCGGGACAGGGAGGCGAGCAGTACTTC.

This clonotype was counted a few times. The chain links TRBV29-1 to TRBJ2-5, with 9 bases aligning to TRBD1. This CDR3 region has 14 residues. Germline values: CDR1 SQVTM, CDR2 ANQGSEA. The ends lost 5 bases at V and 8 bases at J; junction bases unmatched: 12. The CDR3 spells CSVWDRASRDTQYF. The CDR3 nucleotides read TGCAGCGTTTGGGACAGGGCATCAAGAGATACCCAGTACTTC.

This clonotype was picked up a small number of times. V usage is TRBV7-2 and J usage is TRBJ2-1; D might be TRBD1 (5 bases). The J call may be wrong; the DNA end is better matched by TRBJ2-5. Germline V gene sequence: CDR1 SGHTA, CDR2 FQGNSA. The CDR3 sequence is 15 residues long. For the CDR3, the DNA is TGTGCCAGCAGCCACCCCCCAGGGTCCCAAGAGACCCAGTACTTC. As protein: CASSHPPGSQETQYF.